This TCR beta chain derives from a study of blood T cell repertoires in COVID-19 (dated by TCRdb to the early 2020s). For context, the study as a whole: The collaborator samples originated in the United States, Italy and Spain and spanned the acute and convalescent phases of COVID-19. The samples were drawn from two sources: the first 160 participants of the ongoing ImmuneRACE study, and about 1,300 subjects contributed by 6 global collaborators. The repertoires were made available in a free public database intended to serve as a resource for research on the immune response to SARS-CoV-2. The sample metadata nearly always contained a de-identified subject ID, COVID-19 status, age in years and sex. The material from the prospective study consisted of cDNA or gDNA derived from T cells, B-cell-depleted T cells, or PBMCs. Where HLA class I and class II types were available, the types were taken from metadata supplied by the sample provider, not from assay-based typing. Deeply sampled blood TCRbeta repertoires from subjects exposed to, actively infected with, or recovered from COVID-19 were included in the dataset.

As regards this clone: The clone's antigen remains unknown. It has no much larger one-base neighbor in the sample; base qualities were not kept.

In the prospective study, participants were about 18 to 95 years old, resided in 24 geographic areas of the United States, and were enrolled through a virtual design. In the prospective study, cohorts were assigned on the basis of participant-reported clinical history obtained from a screening survey and a study questionnaire. Recovered participants in ImmuneRACE Cohort 3 were defined by two consecutive negative NP/OP PCR tests, clearance by a healthcare professional, or resolution of symptoms. Mobile phlebotomists in the prospective study collected whole blood, serum and a nasopharyngeal or oropharyngeal swab from every participant. Prospective study participants could optionally give additional blood draws and questionnaires over a roughly 2-month period. Before DNA extraction, prospective study blood samples were shipped either frozen or at room temperature. The paper as a whole reports these results and caveats: How much clinical and demographic metadata was included differed by source and by participant, and the metadata was provided uncurated.

The immunoSEQ Assay, a bias-controlled multiplex PCR, was used to amplify TCRbeta CDR3 regions from genomic DNA. In the source study's methods: Within the assay, amplification of reference gene primers was used to estimate how many nucleated cells each sample contained. Sequence reads were collapsed and filtered to measure the absolute abundance of every unique TCRbeta CDR3 rearrangement. Productive Simpson clonality was computed per sample as the square root of Simpson's diversity index over productive rearrangements. The immuneACCESS repertoire file appears here via TCRdb, limited to in-frame rearrangements. These files lack a portion of the clones; in checked studies, under half of the deficit traces to unresolved V genes, and the cause of the others is not known. D and trimming come from the DNA, and the V and J calls and clone size come from that table. This sample lists 240,000 or so clones; roughly 91% were detected once. The biggest ten clones account for 8.8% of the sample.

The trim is 7 bases for V and 1 base for J, with a gap of 22 bases between the germline ends. The germline V gene provides CDR1 SQVTM and CDR2 ANQGSEA. Counted from cysteine to phenylalanine, this CDR3 has 16 amino acids. Just CDR3 DNA is preserved here, 48 bases in frame from base 1. This TCR came from a man aged 40-49 years who had recovered from COVID-19. Material for sequencing was PBMCs or T cells enriched from blood (not recorded which). Here the chain combines TRBV29-1 and TRBJ2-5, and TRBD2 may be the D gene, going by 5 matching bases. The sequenced DNA is TGCAGCGCCCGCCCTGGCGTGTGGGAGATCCAAGAGACCCAGTACTTC. It specifies CSARPGVWEIQETQYF.